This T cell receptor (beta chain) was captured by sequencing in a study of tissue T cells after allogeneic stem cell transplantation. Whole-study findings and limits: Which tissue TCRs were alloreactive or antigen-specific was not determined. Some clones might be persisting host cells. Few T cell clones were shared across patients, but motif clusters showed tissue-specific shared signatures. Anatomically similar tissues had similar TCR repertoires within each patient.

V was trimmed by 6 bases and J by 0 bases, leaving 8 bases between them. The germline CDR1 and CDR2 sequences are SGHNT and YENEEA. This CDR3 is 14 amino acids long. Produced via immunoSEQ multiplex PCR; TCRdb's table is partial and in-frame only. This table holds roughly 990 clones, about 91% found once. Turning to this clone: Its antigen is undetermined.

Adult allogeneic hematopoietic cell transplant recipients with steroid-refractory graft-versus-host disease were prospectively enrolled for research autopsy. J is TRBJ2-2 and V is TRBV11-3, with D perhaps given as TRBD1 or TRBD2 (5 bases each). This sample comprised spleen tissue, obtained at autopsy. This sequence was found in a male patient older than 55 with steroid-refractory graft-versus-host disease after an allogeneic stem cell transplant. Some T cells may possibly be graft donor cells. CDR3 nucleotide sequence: TGTGCCAGCAGGGGACCGCCGAACACCGGGGAGCTGTTTTTT. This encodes CASRGPPNTGELFF.